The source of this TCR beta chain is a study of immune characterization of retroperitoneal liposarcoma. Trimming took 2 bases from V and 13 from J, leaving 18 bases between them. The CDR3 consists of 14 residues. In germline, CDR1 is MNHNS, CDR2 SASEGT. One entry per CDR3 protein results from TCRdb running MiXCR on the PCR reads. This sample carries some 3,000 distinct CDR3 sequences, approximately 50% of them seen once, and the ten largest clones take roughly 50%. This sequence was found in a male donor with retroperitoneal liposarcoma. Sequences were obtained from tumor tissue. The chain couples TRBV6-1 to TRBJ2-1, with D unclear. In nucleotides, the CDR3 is TGTGCCAGCAGTGAATCGACCTACCAAGAGACCCAGTTCTTC. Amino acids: CASSESTYQETQFF.